The sequence of this T cell receptor beta chain was determined in a study of blood T cell repertoires in COVID-19. On the study more broadly: The United States, Italy and Spain were the sources of the acute and convalescent COVID-19 samples.

A few counts support this clone. The germline V and J ends were trimmed by 0 bases and 8 bases, with 10 bases remaining between them. The CDR3 has 14 amino acids. The germline V gene encodes CDR1 MGHRA and CDR2 YSYEKL. Profiled with immunoSEQ multiplex PCR; TCRdb holds only in-frame clones, not every one. The sample holds roughly 45,000 clones; about 83% are singletons and the top ten take 5.5% to 7%. The rearrangement links TRBV4-1 to TRBJ1-4; TRBD1 is a possible D gene (5 bases). This sequence originates from a woman in her sixties or seventies with acute or convalescent COVID-19. Sequenced material: peripheral blood. CDR3 nucleotide sequence: TGCGCCAGCAGCCAAGAACAGGTAAAAGAAAAACTGTTTTTT. The encoded protein is CASSQEQVKEKLFF.